The clone carrying this T cell receptor beta chain was seen a handful of times. The antigen is undetermined. The CDR3 runs 15 residues. V lost 5 bases and J lost 5, with 16 bases in between. Germline V gene data show CDR1 as MDHEN and CDR2 as SYDVKM. This specimen comes from a study of T cell repertoires in cytomegalovirus infection. Study context: It was the public TCR beta signatures that indicated both CMV infection and matching HLA type.

One entry per CDR3 protein, called by TCRdb with MiXCR from the reads. The sample has 200,000 to 250,000 distinct CDR3 sequences; around 35% are singletons. The J gene is TRBJ1-5, the V gene TRBV28, with D uncertain. This material consisted of CD8+ T cells from cultured PBMCs, taken from culture after CMV antigen stimulation. This TCR was sampled from a human donor in good health (CMV status not recorded). Some clones in this sample may be carry-over from other donors' samples. CDR3 coding DNA: TGTGCCAGCAGTCTACTATTGGGCGGCGATCAGCCCCAGCATTTT. The encoded protein is CASSLLLGGDQPQHF.